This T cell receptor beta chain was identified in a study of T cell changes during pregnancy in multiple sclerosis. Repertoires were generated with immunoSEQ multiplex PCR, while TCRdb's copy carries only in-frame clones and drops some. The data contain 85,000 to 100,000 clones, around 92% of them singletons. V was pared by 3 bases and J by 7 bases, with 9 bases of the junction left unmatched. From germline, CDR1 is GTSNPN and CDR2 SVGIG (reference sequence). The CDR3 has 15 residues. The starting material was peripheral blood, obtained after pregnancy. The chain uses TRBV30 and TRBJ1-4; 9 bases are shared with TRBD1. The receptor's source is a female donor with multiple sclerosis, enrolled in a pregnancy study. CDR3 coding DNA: TGTGCCTGGAGCCGACTTACAGGGGGCACTGAAAAACTGTTTTTT. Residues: CAWSRLTGGTEKLFF.